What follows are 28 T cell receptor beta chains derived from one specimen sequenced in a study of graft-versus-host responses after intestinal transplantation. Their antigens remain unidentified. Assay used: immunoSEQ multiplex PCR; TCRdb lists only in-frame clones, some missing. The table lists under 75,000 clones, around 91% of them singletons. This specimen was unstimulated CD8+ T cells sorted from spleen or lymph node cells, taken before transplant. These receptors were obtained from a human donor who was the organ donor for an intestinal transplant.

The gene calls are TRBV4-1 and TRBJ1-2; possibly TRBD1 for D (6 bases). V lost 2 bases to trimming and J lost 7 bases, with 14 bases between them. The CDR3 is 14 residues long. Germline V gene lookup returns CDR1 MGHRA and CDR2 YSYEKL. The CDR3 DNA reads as TGCGCCAGCAGCCAAAGTGGGCGAGGGGGTGGCTACACCTTC. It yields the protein CASSQSGRGGGYTF.

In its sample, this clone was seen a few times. Written as DNA, the CDR3 is TGCGCCAGCAGCCAAGGGACAATCGCTAATGAAAAACTGTTTTTT. Translated: CASSQGTIANEKLFF. The chain carries TRBV4-1 and TRBJ1-4; a possible D gene is TRBD1 (5 bases). Trimming pared 1 base from V and 3 bases from J, leaving 9 bases between. The CDR3 covers 15 residues. In germline, CDR1 is MGHRA, CDR2 YSYEKL.

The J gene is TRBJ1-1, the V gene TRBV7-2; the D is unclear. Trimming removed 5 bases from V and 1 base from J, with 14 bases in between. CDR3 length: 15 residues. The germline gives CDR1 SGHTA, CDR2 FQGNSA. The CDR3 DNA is TGTGCCAGCAGCCCTGATTTGGCGGCGAACACTGAAGCTTTCTTT. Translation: CASSPDLAANTEAFF.

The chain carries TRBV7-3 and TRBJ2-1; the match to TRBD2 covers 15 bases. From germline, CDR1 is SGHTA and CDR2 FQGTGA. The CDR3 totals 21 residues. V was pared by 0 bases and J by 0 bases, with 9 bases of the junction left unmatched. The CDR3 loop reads CASSLTKGRTSGGASYNEQFF. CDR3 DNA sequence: TGTGCCAGCAGCTTAACCAAAGGCCGGACTAGCGGGGGGGCCTCCTACAATGAGCAGTTCTTC.

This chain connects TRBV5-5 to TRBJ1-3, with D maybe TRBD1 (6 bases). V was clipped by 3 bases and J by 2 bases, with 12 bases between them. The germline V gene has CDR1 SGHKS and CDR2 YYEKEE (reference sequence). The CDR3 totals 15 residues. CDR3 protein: CASSSGQGTGNTIYF. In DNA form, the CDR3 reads TGTGCCAGCAGCTCGGGGCAGGGGACTGGAAACACCATATATTTT.

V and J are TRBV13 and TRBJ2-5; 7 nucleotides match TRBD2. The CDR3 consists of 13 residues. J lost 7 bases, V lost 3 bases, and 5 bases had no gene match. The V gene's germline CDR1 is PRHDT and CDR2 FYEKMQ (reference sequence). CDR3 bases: TGTGCCAGCAGCTTGGGCACGGGAGGGACCCAGTACTTC. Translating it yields CASSLGTGGTQYF.

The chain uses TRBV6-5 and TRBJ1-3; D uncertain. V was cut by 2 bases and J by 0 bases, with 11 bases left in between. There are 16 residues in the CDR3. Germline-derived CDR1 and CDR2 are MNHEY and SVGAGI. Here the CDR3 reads CASSYGPASSGNTIYF. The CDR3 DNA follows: TGTGCCAGCAGTTACGGTCCAGCGAGCTCTGGAAACACCATATATTTT.

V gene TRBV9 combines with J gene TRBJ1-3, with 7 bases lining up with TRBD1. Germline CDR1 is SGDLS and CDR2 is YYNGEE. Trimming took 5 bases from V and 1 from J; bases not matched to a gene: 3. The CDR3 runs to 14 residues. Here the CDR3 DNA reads TGTGCCAGCAGAGCAGGGGGGTCTGGAAACACCATATATTTT. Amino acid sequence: CASRAGGSGNTIYF.

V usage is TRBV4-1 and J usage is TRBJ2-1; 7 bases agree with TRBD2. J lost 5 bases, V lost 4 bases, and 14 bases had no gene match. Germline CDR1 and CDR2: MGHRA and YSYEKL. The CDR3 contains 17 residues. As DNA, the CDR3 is TGCGCCAGCAGCCCACGACTGGGGCGGGGGTTCAACAATGAGCAGTTCTTC. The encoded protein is CASSPRLGRGFNNEQFF.

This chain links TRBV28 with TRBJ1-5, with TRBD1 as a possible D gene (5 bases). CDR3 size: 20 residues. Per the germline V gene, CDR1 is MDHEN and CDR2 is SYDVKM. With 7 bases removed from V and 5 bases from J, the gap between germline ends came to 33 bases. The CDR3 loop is CASTPLDHAQGALWDQPQHF. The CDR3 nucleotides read TGTGCCAGCACCCCATTGGATCACGCGCAGGGTGCCCTTTGGGATCAGCCCCAGCATTTT.

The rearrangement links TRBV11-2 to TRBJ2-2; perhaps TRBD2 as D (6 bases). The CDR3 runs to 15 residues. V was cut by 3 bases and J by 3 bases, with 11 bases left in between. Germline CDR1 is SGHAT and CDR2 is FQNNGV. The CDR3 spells CASSFTGGYTGELFF. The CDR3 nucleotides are TGTGCCAGCAGCTTCACTGGAGGGTACACCGGGGAGCTGTTTTTT.

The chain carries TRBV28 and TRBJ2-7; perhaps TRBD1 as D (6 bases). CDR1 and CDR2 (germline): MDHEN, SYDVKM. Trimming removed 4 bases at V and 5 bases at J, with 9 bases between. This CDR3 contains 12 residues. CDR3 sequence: CASSSGQHEQYV. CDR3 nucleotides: TGTGCCAGCAGTTCCGGACAGCACGAGCAGTACGTC.

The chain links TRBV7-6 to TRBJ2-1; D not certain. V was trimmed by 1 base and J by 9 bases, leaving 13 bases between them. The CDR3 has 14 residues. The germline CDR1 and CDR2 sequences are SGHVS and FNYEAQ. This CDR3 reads CASSLVREGGEQFF. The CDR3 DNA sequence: TGTGCCAGCAGCTTAGTTCGAGAAGGCGGTGAGCAGTTCTTC.

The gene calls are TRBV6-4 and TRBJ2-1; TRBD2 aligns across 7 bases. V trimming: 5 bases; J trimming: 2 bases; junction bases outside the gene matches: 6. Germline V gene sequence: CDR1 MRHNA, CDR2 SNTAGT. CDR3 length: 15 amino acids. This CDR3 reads CASSFSGAAYNEQFF. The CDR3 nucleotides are TGTGCCAGCAGTTTCAGCGGGGCTGCCTACAATGAGCAGTTCTTC.

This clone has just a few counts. The CDR3 DNA reads TGTGCCAGCAGCTCCCCGGGGGTCAGGGAAAATCAGCCCCAGCATTTT. It encodes CASSSPGVRENQPQHF. The chain is built from TRBV7-3 and TRBJ1-5, with a weak D call TRBD1 (5 bases). Trimming shortened V by 4 bases and J by 4 bases, and 17 bases separated the two germline ends. Germline values: CDR1 SGHTA, CDR2 FQGTGA. This CDR3 spans 16 amino acids.

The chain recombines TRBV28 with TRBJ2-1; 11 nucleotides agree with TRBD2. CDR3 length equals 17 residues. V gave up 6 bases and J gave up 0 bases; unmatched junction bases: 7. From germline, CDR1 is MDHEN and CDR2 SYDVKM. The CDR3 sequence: CASRTLAGGSSYNEQFF. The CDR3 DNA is TGTGCCAGCAGAACCCTAGCGGGGGGTAGCTCCTACAATGAGCAGTTCTTC. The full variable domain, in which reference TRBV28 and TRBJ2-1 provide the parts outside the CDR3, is DVKVTQSSRYLVKRTGEKVFLECVQDMDHENMFWYRQDPGLGLRLIYFSYDVKMKEKGDIPEGYSVSREKKERFSLILESASTNQTSMYLCASRTLAGGSSYNEQFFGPGTRLTVL.

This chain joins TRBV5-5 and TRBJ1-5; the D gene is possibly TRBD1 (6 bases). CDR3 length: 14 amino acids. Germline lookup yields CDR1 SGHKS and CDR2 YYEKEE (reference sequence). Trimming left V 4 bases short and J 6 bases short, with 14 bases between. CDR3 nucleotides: TGTGCCAGCAGCCTGTACAGGGAAAGTCAGCCCCAGCATTTT. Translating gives CASSLYRESQPQHF.

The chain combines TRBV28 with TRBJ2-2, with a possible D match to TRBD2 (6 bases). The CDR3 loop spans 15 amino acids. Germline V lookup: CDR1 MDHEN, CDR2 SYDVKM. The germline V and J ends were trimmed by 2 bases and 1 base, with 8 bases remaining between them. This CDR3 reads CASSLVGGNTGELFF. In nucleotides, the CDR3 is TGTGCCAGCAGTTTAGTCGGGGGGAACACCGGGGAGCTGTTTTTT.

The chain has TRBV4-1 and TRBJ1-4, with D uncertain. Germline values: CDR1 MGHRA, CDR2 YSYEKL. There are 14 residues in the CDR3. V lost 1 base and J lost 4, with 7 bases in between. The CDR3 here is CASSQGQINEKLFF. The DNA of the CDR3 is TGCGCCAGCAGCCAAGGACAAATTAATGAAAAACTGTTTTTT.

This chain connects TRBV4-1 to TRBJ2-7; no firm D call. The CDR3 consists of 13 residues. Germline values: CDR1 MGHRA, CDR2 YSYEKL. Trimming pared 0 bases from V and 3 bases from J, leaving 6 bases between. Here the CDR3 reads CASSQDFNYEQYV. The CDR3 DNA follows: TGCGCCAGCAGCCAAGATTTCAACTACGAGCAGTACGTC.

The CDR3: CASSQDLESYEQYV. The CDR3 nucleotides are TGCGCCAGCAGCCAAGATCTGGAGTCCTACGAGCAGTACGTC. The chain is built from TRBV4-3 and TRBJ2-7; D unclear. This CDR3 spans 14 amino acids. The germline CDR1 and CDR2 sequences are LGHNA and YSLEER. V was cut by 0 bases and J by 1 base, with 7 bases left in between.

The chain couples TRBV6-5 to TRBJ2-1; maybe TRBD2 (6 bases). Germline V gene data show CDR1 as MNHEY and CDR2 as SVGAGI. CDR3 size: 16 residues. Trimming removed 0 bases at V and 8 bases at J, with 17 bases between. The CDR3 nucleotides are TGTGCCAGCAGTTACTCGAATACTAGCTTTGTCGATGAGCAGTTCTTC. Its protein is CASSYSNTSFVDEQFF.

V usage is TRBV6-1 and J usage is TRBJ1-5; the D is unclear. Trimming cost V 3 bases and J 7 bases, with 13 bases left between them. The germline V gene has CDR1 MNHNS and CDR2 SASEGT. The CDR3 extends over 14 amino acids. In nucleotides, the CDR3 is TGTGCCAGCAGTGACGCCGGGGAGGCCCAGCCCCAGCATTTT. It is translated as CASSDAGEAQPQHF.

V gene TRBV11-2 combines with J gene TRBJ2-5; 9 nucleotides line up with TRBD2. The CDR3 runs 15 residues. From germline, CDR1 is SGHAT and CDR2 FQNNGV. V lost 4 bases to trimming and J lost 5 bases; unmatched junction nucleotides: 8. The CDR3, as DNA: TGTGCCAGCAGCTCTTTAGCGGGGGTCGCGGAGACCCAGTACTTC. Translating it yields CASSSLAGVAETQYF. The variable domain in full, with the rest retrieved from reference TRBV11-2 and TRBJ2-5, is EAGVAQSPRYKIIEKRQSVAFWCNPISGHATLYWYQQILGQGPKLLIQFQNNGVVDDSQLPKDRFSAERLKGVDSTLKIQPAKLEDSAVYLCASSSLAGVAETQYFGPGTRLLVL.

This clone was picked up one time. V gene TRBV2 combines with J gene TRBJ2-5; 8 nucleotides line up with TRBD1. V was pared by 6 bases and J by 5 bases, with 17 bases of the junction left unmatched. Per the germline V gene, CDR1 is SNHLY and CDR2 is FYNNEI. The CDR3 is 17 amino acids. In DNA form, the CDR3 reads TGTGCCAGCAGGTGTATTTTTTGGACAGGGAGTTGTGAGACCCAGTACTTC. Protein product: CASRCIFWTGSCETQYF. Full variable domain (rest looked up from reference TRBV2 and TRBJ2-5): EPEVTQTPSHQVTQMGQEVILRCVPISNHLYFYWYRQILGQKVEFLVSFYNNEISEKSEIFDDQFSVERPDGSNFTLKIRSTKLEDSAMYFCASRCIFWTGSCETQYFGPGTRLLVL.

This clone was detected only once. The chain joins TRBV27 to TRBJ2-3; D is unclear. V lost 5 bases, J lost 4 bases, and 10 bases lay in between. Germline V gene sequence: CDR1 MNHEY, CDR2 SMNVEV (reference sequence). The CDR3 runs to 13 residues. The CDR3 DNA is TGTGCCAGCAGTCTGATCGGAGCAGATACGCAGTATTTT. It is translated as CASSLIGADTQYF.

The CDR3 loop reads CASRLGQGSYGYTF. The CDR3 DNA is TGTGCCAGCAGGTTGGGACAGGGGAGCTATGGCTACACCTTC. The V and J genes are TRBV2 and TRBJ1-2; 10 bases agree with TRBD1. Germline-derived CDR1 and CDR2 are SNHLY and FYNNEI. The V and J ends lost 6 bases and 4 bases, in that order; junction bases with no gene match: 5. The CDR3 loop spans 14 amino acids. Together with reference TRBV2 and TRBJ1-2, the CDR3 gives the full variable domain: EPEVTQTPSHQVTQMGQEVILRCVPISNHLYFYWYRQILGQKVEFLVSFYNNEISEKSEIFDDQFSVERPDGSNFTLKIRSTKLEDSAMYFCASRLGQGSYGYTFGSGTRLTVV.

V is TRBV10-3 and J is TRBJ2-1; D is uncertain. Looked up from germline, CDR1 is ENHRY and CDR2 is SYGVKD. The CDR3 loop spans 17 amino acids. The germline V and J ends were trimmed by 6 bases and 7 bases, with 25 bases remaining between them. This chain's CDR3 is CAISEEYHRSIRNEQFF. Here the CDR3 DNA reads TGTGCCATCAGCGAGGAGTACCACAGATCAATACGGAATGAGCAGTTCTTC.